This is a list of T cell receptor beta chains from one sample in a study of cytomegalovirus exposure and HLA in healthy donors. Sequenced by immunoSEQ multiplex PCR; TCRdb stores in-frame clones only, minus some. The sample carries tens of thousands of clones, 90% to 95% recorded once. Sequences were obtained from PBMCs. The receptor source for this set is a man between 18 and 29 years old in good health and CMV-seronegative. CDR3s leave out the opening cysteine and the closing phenylalanine or tryptophan. Fields, in order: V gene, J gene, CDR3 protein.

V gene: TRBV5-1; J gene: TRBJ2-2; CDR3 protein: ASSLARLAGGPGTGELF
V gene: TRBV9; J gene: TRBJ2-7; CDR3 protein: ASSVAAGEQY
V gene: TRBV30; J gene: TRBJ2-3; CDR3 protein: AWGDSSDTQY
V gene: TRBV19; J gene: TRBJ2-3; CDR3 protein: ASTAGGLSDTQY
V gene: TRBV7-8; J gene: TRBJ2-5; CDR3 protein: ASSLVGVETQY
V gene: TRBV2; J gene: TRBJ1-1; CDR3 protein: ASRQTGVIRDTEAF
V gene: TRBV20-1; J gene: TRBJ2-7; CDR3 protein: SAGGRAEQY
V gene: TRBV7-2; J gene: TRBJ1-4; CDR3 protein: ASSGGSYEKLF
V gene: TRBV28; J gene: TRBJ1-1; CDR3 protein: ASSIMTVNTEAF
V gene: TRBV6-1; J gene: TRBJ2-1; CDR3 protein: ASSEVAGGITSYNEQF
V gene: TRBV19; J gene: TRBJ2-1; CDR3 protein: ASSIRPGGQF
V gene: TRBV6-6; J gene: TRBJ2-1; CDR3 protein: ASSRRNMEKYNEQF
V gene: TRBV5-4; J gene: TRBJ2-1; CDR3 protein: ASSLAAWNEQF
V gene: TRBV18; J gene: TRBJ2-1; CDR3 protein: ASSPDREKF
V gene: TRBV29-1; J gene: TRBJ1-2; CDR3 protein: SVVLTGQGSGYT
V gene: TRBV14; J gene: TRBJ2-1; CDR3 protein: ASSLTQGLYNEQF
V gene: TRBV19; J gene: TRBJ2-7; CDR3 protein: ASTLSPYSTSPYEQY